The source of this TCR beta chain is a study of graft-versus-host responses after intestinal transplantation. Looking at the study overall: Isolated intestinal, liver-intestinal, or multivisceral transplants were what recipients had. The study, taken as a whole, reports: Subjects displaying graft-donor T cell macrochimerism possessed elevated graft-versus-host to host-versus-graft clonal ratios inside allografts. There were GvH clones found in recipient marrow, and some of them appeared first in ileum or blood.

A note on this clone: Antigen unknown.

Repertoires were generated with immunoSEQ multiplex PCR, while TCRdb's copy carries only in-frame clones and drops some. The data hold about 88,000 clones, with about 94% observed a single time. Here the sequenced sample was unstimulated CD4+ T cells sorted from spleen or lymph node cells, taken before transplant. The sequence came from a human donor who was the organ donor for an intestinal transplant.

The CDR3 nucleotides are TGTGCCAGCAGTGAATTCCGGGTGAGCTCCTACAATGAGCAGTTCTTC. Translating gives CASSEFRVSSYNEQFF. This chain uses TRBV25-1 with TRBJ2-1; D remains ambiguous. The V and J ends lost 1 base and 0 bases respectively, with 10 bases between them. Germline V gene data show CDR1 as MGHDK and CDR2 as SYGVNS. This CDR3 region has 16 residues.